Below are 20 T cell receptor beta chains sequenced from a single sample in a study of regulatory T cells in long-lasting Graves disease (dated by TCRdb to the early 2020s). The sample's time point label is to be understood as: persistent/refractory GD, antithyroid drugs over 5 years with positive TRAb. For both TCR sequencing and RNA sequencing, RNA was extracted from PBMCs using TRIzol. The library came from multiplex PCR. The reads were generated on an Illumina HiSeq 4000. CDR3 regions were amplified by Arm-PCR with iRepertoire HTBI primers to construct TCR beta libraries. TCRdb reworked the public reads: Q25 trimming with fastp, MiXCR clone assembly, productive beta chains retained. Every CDR3 protein is listed once, alongside the most common genes and DNA of its rows. The sample table records more than 650,000 distinct CDR3 sequences; around 30% of these occur just once. In total, the top ten clones hold around 42% of the sample.

Sequences were derived from peripheral blood mononuclear cells (PBMCs), sampled when the disease was refractory, from a patient treated with antithyroid drugs. The receptors were gathered from a female donor with Graves disease.

This chain uses TRBV6-1 with TRBJ1-1, with TRBD1 matching over 7 bases. The germline gives CDR1 MNHNS, CDR2 SASEGT. Unmatched junction bases numbered 6, after V lost 7 bases and J lost 1 base. CDR3 length: 14 amino acids. DNA for the CDR3: TGTGCCAGCACTGCCGGGACAGCGAACACTGAAGCTTTCTTT. This translates into CASTAGTANTEAFF.

The rearrangement joins TRBV5-1 to TRBJ2-7; no reliable D call. CDR1 and CDR2 (germline): SGHRS, YFSETQ. Trimming took off 0 bases at V and 3 bases at J, with 13 bases between the two ends. The CDR3 is 15 residues long. The CDR3 DNA is TGCGCCAGCAGCTTGGAGGGTCACTCCGGCTACGAGCAGTACTTC. Its protein is CASSLEGHSGYEQYF.

This clonotype turned up a few times. CDR3 DNA: TGTGCCAGCAGCTTGGCCGGCAGTGCTGGATCTTCACCCCTCCACTTT. Translating gives CASSLAGSAGSSPLHF. V is TRBV5-5 and J is TRBJ1-6; D remains unclear. The CDR3 is made up of 16 amino acids. The V gene's germline CDR1 is SGHKS and CDR2 YYEKEE (reference sequence). V was cut by 0 bases and J by 9 bases, with 16 bases left in between.

This chain joins TRBV29-1 and TRBJ1-4; D gene ambiguous. V lost 4 bases and J lost 5, with 11 bases in between. The CDR3 has 13 amino acids. The germline V gene encodes CDR1 SQVTM and CDR2 ANQGSEA. CDR3 sequence: CSVGGVGNEKLFF. CDR3 sequence (DNA): TGCAGCGTTGGGGGTGTAGGGAATGAAAAACTGTTTTTT.

This clonotype was counted a few times. The chain carries TRBV14 and TRBJ1-2; D is ambiguous. The germline V gene encodes CDR1 SGHDN and CDR2 FVKESK. V shed 0 bases and J shed 8 bases, with 10 bases lying between them. The length of the CDR3 is 13 residues. This CDR3 is CASSQDSRGGYTF. In nucleotides, the CDR3 is TGTGCCAGCAGCCAAGACTCGCGGGGAGGCTACACCTTC.

This clonotype has ten or more counts. The chain combines TRBV28 with TRBJ1-2, with D perhaps TRBD1 (6 bases). Germline V gene sequence: CDR1 MDHEN, CDR2 SYDVKM. The CDR3 is 14 amino acids. Trimming shortened V by 5 bases and J by 8 bases, and 18 bases separated the two germline ends. The CDR3 spells CASSPPTTGRGYTF. Written as DNA, the CDR3 is TGTGCCAGCAGTCCCCCCACGACAGGAAGGGGCTACACCTTC.

This clonotype occurred a few times. The rearrangement uses TRBV7-9 and TRBJ1-1; unclear D gene. The CDR3 consists of 12 residues. CDR1 and CDR2 (germline): SEHNR, FQNEAQ (reference sequence). V lost 7 bases to trimming and J lost 1 base, with 7 bases between them. This CDR3 is CASTQENTEAFF. CDR3 nucleotides: TGTGCCAGCACCCAGGAGAACACTGAAGCTTTCTTT.

The chain uses TRBV6-1 and TRBJ1-1; 8 bases are shared with TRBD1. The ends lost 7 bases at V and 9 bases at J; junction bases unmatched: 4. Looked up from germline, CDR1 is MNHNS and CDR2 is SASEGT. There are 11 residues in the CDR3. CDR3 DNA: TGTGCCAGCAAGACAGGGGCACAAGCTTTCTTT. It encodes CASKTGAQAFF.

This chain joins TRBV28 and TRBJ1-3; weak D call: TRBD1 (5 bases). CDR1 is MDHEN and CDR2 is SYDVKM in the germline V gene. V was pared by 6 bases and J by 2 bases, with 11 bases between. This CDR3 is 14 amino acids long. CDR3 sequence: CASRLQGTGNTIYF. The CDR3 region has the DNA TGTGCCAGCAGACTGCAGGGTACTGGAAACACCATATATTTT.

V is TRBV5-1 and J is TRBJ1-1; D is unclear. CDR1 and CDR2 (germline): SGHRS, YFSETQ. Trimming took 4 bases from V and 1 from J, leaving 17 bases between them. CDR3 length: 16 amino acids. The CDR3 spells CASSITSWTGNTEAFF. CDR3 in DNA: TGCGCCAGCAGCATCACCTCCTGGACGGGGAACACTGAAGCTTTCTTT. Drawing the rest from reference TRBV5-1 and TRBJ1-1, the complete variable domain is KAGVTQTPRYLIKTRGQQVTLSCSPISGHRSVSWYQQTPGQGLQFLFEYFSETQRNKGNFPGRFSGRQFSNSRSEMNVSTLELGDSALYLCASSITSWTGNTEAFFGQGTRLTVV.

This clonotype has more than one count but fewer than ten. This sequence joins TRBV2 and TRBJ1-2; D gene unclear. The germline CDR1 and CDR2 sequences are SNHLY and FYNNEI. The CDR3 contains 15 residues. Trimming stripped 5 bases from V and 6 bases from J, with 19 bases between. Here the CDR3 reads CASSPAPGQVNGYTF. In DNA, the CDR3 is TGTGCCAGCAGTCCGGCCCCTGGGCAGGTTAATGGCTACACCTTC.

This rearrangement joins TRBV7-2 to TRBJ1-3; D remains unclear. Looked up from germline, CDR1 is SGHTA and CDR2 is FQGNSA. This CDR3 contains 14 residues. Trimming took 2 bases from V and 3 from J, leaving 8 bases between them. The CDR3 nucleotides are TGTGCCAGCAGCTTACCAGGTCTTGGAAACACCATATATTTT. Translating gives CASSLPGLGNTIYF.

V usage is TRBV5-5 and J usage is TRBJ1-2; D uncertain. V was shortened by 5 bases and J by 8 bases, with 16 bases between the two germline ends. CDR1 and CDR2 (germline): SGHKS, YYEKEE (reference sequence). This CDR3 has 13 amino acids. The CDR3 nucleotides are TGTGCCAGCAGGAGTCTCGGGGATGAAGGCTACACCTTC. It is translated as CASRSLGDEGYTF.

The chain recombines TRBV5-6 with TRBJ1-5; D gene ambiguous. Germline V CDR1 and CDR2: SGHDT, YYEEEE. Deletions cut 4 bases from V and 7 bases from J, with 12 bases between. This CDR3 is 13 amino acids long. The CDR3 reads CASSPSGQQPQHF. CDR3 nucleotide sequence: TGTGCCAGCAGCCCTAGTGGGCAACAGCCCCAGCATTTT.

This clonotype was seen a handful of times. The J gene is TRBJ2-5, the V gene TRBV2, with unresolved D. The CDR3 has 14 residues. Deletions cut 3 bases from V and 3 bases from J, with 11 bases between. The germline V gene encodes CDR1 SNHLY and CDR2 FYNNEI. The CDR3 sequence is CASSDGSREETQYF. The CDR3 region has the DNA TGTGCCAGCAGTGATGGCAGTCGGGAAGAGACCCAGTACTTC.

The CDR3 DNA reads TGTGCCAGCAGCTTACAACACCCCGGGACAACCTTGGGCTACGAGCAGTACTTC. Translated, it gives CASSLQHPGTTLGYEQYF. The chain employs TRBV11-2 and TRBJ2-7, with a tentative D call TRBD1 (6 bases). Germline assignment: CDR1 SGHAT and CDR2 FQNNGV. The CDR3 runs 18 residues. The germline V and J ends were trimmed by 2 bases and 3 bases, with 23 bases remaining between them. The whole variable domain, filled in from reference TRBV11-2 and TRBJ2-7, reads EAGVAQSPRYKIIEKRQSVAFWCNPISGHATLYWYQQILGQGPKLLIQFQNNGVVDDSQLPKDRFSAERLKGVDSTLKIQPAKLEDSAVYLCASSLQHPGTTLGYEQYFGPGTRLTVT.

This clonotype came up a few times. The chain has TRBV13 and TRBJ2-1; D call uncertain. V lost 5 bases and J 10 bases, leaving 12 bases between the germline ends. The CDR3 covers 12 residues. Germline assignment: CDR1 PRHDT and CDR2 FYEKMQ (reference sequence). Written as DNA, the CDR3 is TGTGCCAGCAGCACAAACTCCCCAGAGCAGTTCTTC. Residues: CASSTNSPEQFF.

This chain links TRBV19 with TRBJ2-7; D not resolved. Germline values: CDR1 LNHDA, CDR2 SQIVND (reference sequence). V was shortened by 5 bases and J by 3 bases, with 11 bases between the two germline ends. The CDR3 has 13 residues. The CDR3 coding sequence is TGTGCCAGTAGTTCCAGTCCCGTCTACGAGCAGTACTTC. The encoded protein is CASSSSPVYEQYF.

The chain employs TRBV19 and TRBJ1-4; D may be TRBD1 (6 bases). Germline-derived CDR1 and CDR2 are LNHDA and SQIVND (reference sequence). V was clipped by 5 bases and J by 7 bases, with 11 bases between them. This CDR3 region has 13 residues. In DNA, the CDR3 is TGTGCCAGTAGTCCCGTCAGGGGTGAAAAACTGTTTTTT. It codes for CASSPVRGEKLFF.

This clonotype was counted many times. The V and J genes are TRBV12-5 and TRBJ2-5, with 11 bases that match TRBD1. CDR1 is LGHNT and CDR2 is FRNRAP in the germline V gene. V was pared by 6 bases and J by 5 bases, with 5 bases of the junction left unmatched. The CDR3 is 14 residues long. CDR3 sequence: CASGSGTGGETQYF. In nucleotides, the CDR3 is TGTGCTAGTGGATCCGGGACAGGGGGGGAGACCCAGTACTTC. Supplemented by reference TRBV12-5 and TRBJ2-5, the full variable domain reads DARVTQTPRHKVTEMGQEVTMRCQPILGHNTVFWYRQTMMQGLELLAYFRNRAPLDDSGMPKDRFSAEMPDATLATLKIQPSEPRDSAVYFCASGSGTGGETQYFGPGTRLLVL.